This is a list of T cell receptor beta chains from one sample in a study of control samples from healthy donors and cancer patients. Sequencing used immunoSEQ multiplex PCR; TCRdb keeps in-frame clones, though not all of them. Counted here are some 150,000 clones, 80% to 95% occurring once; the ten biggest clones make up approximately 4%. The sample was blood. The source of these receptors is an older woman in good health. The CDR3 runs from the conserved cysteine through the conserved F or W. D genes are given only for firm matches. Expanded clones get a size class; other rows say once, few or many, or leave the size out.

J gene,V gene,clone size,D gene,CDR3 length,CDR3 protein,CDR3 DNA
TRBJ2-7,TRBV7-8,NA,NA,13,CASSVRQSYEQYF,TGTGCCAGCAGCGTAAGACAGTCCTACGAGCAGTACTTC
TRBJ1-5,TRBV15,NA,NA,16,CATSRDGLGSRQPQHF,TGTGCCACCAGCAGAGATGGGTTGGGATCCCGTCAGCCCCAGCATTTT
TRBJ2-1,TRBV7-6,NA,NA,15,CASSLGQPSYNEQFF,TGTGCCAGCAGCTTAGGGCAGCCCTCCTACAATGAGCAGTTCTTC
TRBJ1-6,TRBV11-3,NA,TRBD1,20,CASSLDIVDRAPSYNSPLHF,TGTGCCAGCAGCTTAGATATTGTGGACAGGGCGCCTTCCTATAATTCACCCCTCCACTTT
TRBJ2-6,TRBV5-4,NA,NA,16,CASNPAGASGANVLTF,TGTGCCAGCAACCCGGCAGGAGCCTCTGGGGCCAACGTCCTGACTTTC
TRBJ2-3,TRBV7-9,NA,NA,16,CASSLAQRPSTDTQYF,TGTGCCAGCAGCTTAGCCCAGCGCCCATCCACAGATACGCAGTATTTT
TRBJ2-1,TRBV11-3,NA,TRBD1,16,CASSLGAGGSYNEQFF,TGTGCCAGCAGCTTAGGGGCAGGGGGCTCCTACAATGAGCAGTTCTTC
TRBJ1-1,TRBV5-1,NA,TRBD1,22,CASSFTSTGLSMRSRMNTEAFF,TGCGCCAGCAGCTTTACCTCGACAGGGCTTTCTATGCGAAGTAGAATGAACACTGAAGCTTTCTTT
TRBJ2-3,TRBV11-2,once,TRBD2,14,CASSPSGGTDTQYF,TGTGCCAGCAGCCCTAGCGGGGGCACAGATACGCAGTATTTT
TRBJ1-2,TRBV25-1,NA,NA,12,CASRMTEDGYTF,TGTGCCAGCAGGATGACGGAGGATGGCTACACCTTC
TRBJ1-4,TRBV21-1,NA,NA,17,CASSLFRNTSGREKLFF,TGTGCCAGCAGCCTCTTTCGGAACACCAGCGGTCGTGAAAAACTGTTTTTT
TRBJ1-5,TRBV2,once,NA,14,CASSVQASNQPQHF,TGTGCCAGCAGTGTACAGGCCAGCAATCAGCCCCAGCATTTT
TRBJ1-6,TRBV6-6,few,NA,14,CASSPDYYNSPLHF,TGTGCCAGCAGCCCGGATTACTATAATTCACCCCTCCACTTT
TRBJ1-3,TRBV5-1,NA,NA,19,CATPYYVWTALSSGNTIYF,TGCGCCACCCCTTACTATGTATGGACGGCGCTAAGCTCTGGAAACACCATATATTTT
TRBJ1-1,TRBV3-1/TRBV3-2,NA,NA,14,CASSQMGSYTEAFF,TGTGCCAGCAGCCAAATGGGGAGTTACACTGAAGCTTTCTTT
TRBJ1-5,TRBV20-1,NA,TRBD1,14,CSASGTGGNQPQHF,TGCAGTGCTAGTGGCACAGGGGGCAATCAGCCCCAGCATTTT
TRBJ1-2,TRBV6-5,NA,NA,12,CASRTRAAGYTF,TGTGCCAGTAGAACCAGGGCTGCTGGCTACACCTTC
TRBJ2-7,TRBV18,NA,NA,12,CASSPRPYEQYF,TGTGCCAGCTCACCAAGACCCTACGAGCAGTACTTC
TRBJ1-4,TRBV5-5,NA,NA,13,CASSLEINEKLFF,TGTGCCAGCAGCCTCGAGATAAATGAAAAACTGTTTTTT
TRBJ2-1,TRBV5-1,NA,TRBD1,14,CASSRGQGGYEQFF,TGCGCCAGCAGCCGGGGACAGGGGGGATATGAGCAGTTCTTC
TRBJ1-5,TRBV4-1,NA,NA,15,CASSQRADFNQPQHF,TGCGCCAGCAGCCAACGGGCAGATTTCAATCAGCCCCAGCATTTT
TRBJ1-2,TRBV19,NA,TRBD1,16,CASSIRQGGFGYGYTF,TGTGCCAGTAGTATTCGGCAGGGGGGTTTCGGCTATGGCTACACCTTC
TRBJ2-3,TRBV6-4,NA,NA,16,CASRTVQGGGADTQYF,TGTGCCAGCAGGACGGTACAGGGGGGGGGCGCAGATACGCAGTATTTT
TRBJ1-1,TRBV5-1,NA,NA,18,CASSPSTNPWAMNTEAFF,TGCGCCAGCAGCCCCTCCACGAATCCCTGGGCCATGAACACTGAAGCTTTCTTT
TRBJ1-4,TRBV7-9,NA,NA,16,CASSSGQLGTNEKLFF,TGTGCCAGCAGCTCCGGACAGCTGGGGACTAATGAAAAACTGTTTTTT
TRBJ1-2,TRBV10-3,NA,TRBD1,14,CAISHRGLTYGYTF,TGTGCCATCAGCCACAGGGGGCTCACCTATGGCTACACCTTC
TRBJ1-5,TRBV6-2/TRBV6-3,NA,NA,16,CASSYGIRGFNQPQHF,TGTGCCAGCAGTTACGGAATTCGGGGTTTCAATCAGCCCCAGCATTTT
TRBJ1-1,TRBV30,NA,TRBD1,17,CAWSVLGNRGPETEAFF,TGTGCCTGGAGTGTGCTGGGTAATAGGGGGCCGGAGACTGAAGCTTTCTTT
TRBJ2-2,TRBV7-2,NA,NA,13,CASSLQRTGELFF,TGTGCCAGCAGCTTACAGCGCACCGGGGAGCTGTTTTTT
TRBJ1-3,TRBV30,few,TRBD1,13,CAWHRGPGNTIYF,TGTGCCTGGCACAGGGGGCCCGGAAACACCATATATTTT
TRBJ1-1,TRBV3-1/TRBV3-2,NA,NA,13,CASSRTTNTEAFF,TGTGCCAGCAGCCGGACAACGAACACTGAAGCTTTCTTT
TRBJ2-2,TRBV5-1,NA,TRBD2,16,CASSTAGGRLSGELFF,TGCGCCAGCAGCACAGCGGGGGGCCGCCTCTCCGGGGAGCTGTTTTTT
TRBJ1-3,TRBV30,NA,TRBD1,15,CAWSPLRGSGNTIYF,TGTGCCTGGAGTCCACTCAGGGGGTCTGGAAACACCATATATTTT
TRBJ2-1,TRBV10-3,NA,NA,13,CAISPGLGNEQFF,TGTGCCATCAGCCCGGGCCTTGGCAATGAGCAGTTCTTC
TRBJ2-1,TRBV3-1/TRBV3-2,NA,NA,12,CASSRTIHEQFF,TGTGCCAGCAGCAGGACTATCCATGAGCAGTTCTTC
TRBJ1-1,TRBV19,NA,NA,13,CASSIFSTTEAFF,TGTGCCAGTAGTATTTTCAGCACCACTGAAGCTTTCTTT
TRBJ1-5,TRBV11-2,NA,NA,13,CASSLNNNQPQHF,TGTGCCAGCAGCTTAAACAACAATCAGCCCCAGCATTTT
TRBJ1-1,TRBV5-1,NA,TRBD1,17,CASSSYGQGYWNTEAFF,TGCGCCAGCAGCTCCTACGGACAGGGTTATTGGAACACTGAAGCTTTCTTT
TRBJ2-1,TRBV7-9,NA,TRBD1,13,CASSLEGGSEQFF,TGTGCCAGCAGCTTGGAAGGGGGCAGTGAGCAGTTCTTC
TRBJ1-3,TRBV11-2,NA,NA,11,CASSTGNTIYF,TGTGCCAGCAGCACCGGAAACACCATATATTTT
TRBJ1-2,TRBV4-3,NA,NA,16,CASSRRGAGEVYGYTF,TGCGCCAGCAGCCGACGCGGGGCAGGGGAGGTCTATGGCTACACCTTC
TRBJ1-2,TRBV7-2,NA,NA,15,CASSGYREINYGYTF,TGTGCCAGCAGCGGATACAGGGAGATTAACTATGGCTACACCTTC
TRBJ1-2,TRBV7-9,NA,TRBD1,15,CASSLGQGPSYGYTF,TGTGCCAGCAGCTTAGGACAGGGACCTAGCTATGGCTACACCTTC
TRBJ2-7,TRBV11-3,NA,TRBD1,16,CASSLGVGTGSYEQYF,TGTGCCAGCAGCTTAGGCGTCGGGACAGGGTCCTACGAGCAGTACTTC
TRBJ2-1,TRBV30,NA,TRBD2,13,CAWKVAGGLGQFF,TGTGCCTGGAAAGTGGCGGGGGGCTTAGGGCAGTTCTTC
TRBJ1-6,TRBV6-5,once,NA,15,CASSLQGGLNSPLHF,TGTGCCAGCAGCTTACAGGGAGGGTTGAATTCACCCCTCCACTTT
TRBJ1-2,TRBV2,NA,NA,14,CASSERMTGYGYTF,TGTGCCAGCAGTGAAAGGATGACAGGCTATGGCTACACCTTC
TRBJ1-2,TRBV12-3/TRBV12-4,once,NA,12,CASSLGQEGYTF,TGTGCCAGCAGTTTAGGACAGGAGGGCTACACCTTC
TRBJ1-2,TRBV5-4,NA,TRBD1,15,CASSRKGALVYGYTF,TGTGCCAGCAGCCGGAAGGGGGCGCTGGTCTATGGCTACACCTTC
TRBJ1-5,TRBV15,NA,NA,15,CATSRVGSSNQPQHF,TGTGCCACCAGCAGAGTGGGCAGTAGCAATCAGCCCCAGCATTTT
TRBJ1-5,TRBV7-2,once,NA,15,CASSLWALSNQPQHF,TGTGCCAGCAGCTTATGGGCATTAAGCAATCAGCCCCAGCATTTT
TRBJ2-3,TRBV4-1,NA,TRBD2,17,CASSREGSGGAGDTQYF,TGCGCCAGCAGCCGAGAAGGTAGCGGGGGGGCCGGAGATACGCAGTATTTT
TRBJ2-5,TRBV7-6,NA,TRBD2,15,CASSPRLALQETQYF,TGTGCCAGCAGCCCCCGACTAGCGCTTCAAGAGACCCAGTACTTC
TRBJ2-2,TRBV3-1/TRBV3-2,NA,NA,14,CASSQQGWVGELFF,TGTGCCAGCAGCCAACAGGGGTGGGTCGGGGAGCTGTTTTTT